This T cell receptor beta chain came from a study of T-cell reconstitution after alpha-beta-depleted transplantation in children. Points from the study as a whole: Diversity and T-cell counts at one year after transplant derived mostly from new T cells. The study reportedly traced alpha-beta T cells about two months after transplant to several hundred expanded graft clones.

It was with unique molecular identifiers that the TCRbeta library was prepared. TCRdb called the PCR reads again in MiXCR, with one record for every CDR3 protein. The table shows 7,900 or so distinct CDR3 sequences, with 30% occurring only once. This clonotype came up many times. Its antigen is still unknown. The source of this sequence is a boy under three years old who had a stem cell transplant for SCID, so the T cells may come from the graft donor. The input for sequencing was peripheral blood, taken 60 days after TCRalphabeta/CD19-depleted stem cell transplant.

The CDR3 sequence is CASRTRDYNSPLHF. Here the CDR3 DNA reads TGTGCCAGCAGAACCAGGGACTATAATTCACCCCTCCACTTT. The V call is TRBV6-5, the J call TRBJ1-6; D possibly corresponds to TRBD1 (5 bases). Trimming removed 6 bases from V and 3 bases from J, with 9 bases in between. This CDR3 comprises 14 residues. Germline V lookup: CDR1 MNHEY, CDR2 SVGAGI.